This T cell receptor beta chain was obtained from a study of blood T cell repertoires in COVID-19. Looking at the study overall: Acute and convalescent COVID-19 samples came from the United States, Italy and Spain. PBMCs, B-cell-depleted T cells, or T cells provided the cDNA or gDNA that made up the material.

The method was immunoSEQ multiplex PCR; TCRdb's version includes in-frame clones alone and lacks a portion of them. Of about 70,000 clones listed, roughly nine tenths are singletons. Enrolled during active infection, Seattle patients were then followed longitudinally. The germline V gene has CDR1 MRHNA and CDR2 SNTAGT. This CDR3 is built from 15 residues. V was pared by 0 bases and J by 1 base, with 6 bases between. Sequenced sample: peripheral blood. This clonotype originated in a man between 50 and 59 years old with COVID-19, enrolled during active disease. This chain links TRBV6-4 with TRBJ2-2; the D gene is possibly TRBD1 (6 bases). The CDR3 sequence is CASSDSGQNTGELFF. CDR3 nucleotides: TGTGCCAGCAGTGACTCGGGACAGAACACCGGGGAGCTGTTTTTT.